This T cell receptor beta chain is from a study of cytomegalovirus exposure and HLA in healthy donors. Study results and caveats: Sequencing probably produced one cluster of sequence variants that were highly shared. Immune exposure information comprised only CMV serostatus.

The CDR3 runs to 17 residues. Germline V CDR1 and CDR2: LNHNV, YYDKDF (reference sequence). Trimming removed 3 bases from V and 2 bases from J; junction bases left unmatched: 12. Comments on this clone: Its antigen is unknown.

With 60 Vbeta and 13 Jbeta primers, the PCR was carried out. Sequencing used immunoSEQ multiplex PCR; TCRdb keeps in-frame clones, though not all of them. The table lists about 130,000 clones, around 82% of them singletons. The sequence was obtained from a boy between 10 and 17 years old in good health and CMV-seronegative. The sequenced sample consisted of PBMCs. The chain couples TRBV15 to TRBJ2-5; TRBD1 aligns across 7 bases. The chain's CDR3 is CATSSSLPQGNQETQYF. The CDR3 DNA follows: TGTGCCACCAGCAGTTCCCTTCCACAGGGGAATCAAGAGACCCAGTACTTC.